One and the same sample provided the 4 T cell receptor beta chains below, sequenced in a study of neurological immune-mediated disorders. TCRdb independently ran MiXCR on the 5' RACE reads; one entry per CDR3 protein. Among tens of thousands of distinct CDR3 sequences listed, about 3.7% were seen once. Sequencing used PBMCs. Receptor source: a man aged 40-50 years with multiple sclerosis.

The table lists this clonotype with many counts. V gene TRBV6-5 combines with J gene TRBJ1-1; D gene uncertain. Germline V gene sequence: CDR1 MNHEY, CDR2 SVGAGI. The CDR3 runs to 14 residues. V lost 2 bases, J lost 1 base, and 8 bases lay in between. CDR3: CASSYQVRNTEAFF. CDR3 nucleotide sequence: TGTGCCAGCAGTTACCAAGTAAGGAACACTGAAGCTTTCTTT.

Remarks on this clonotype: One base away lies a much larger clone, so this may be a sequencing read error. V gene TRBV6-5 combines with J gene TRBJ2-5; D is unresolved. The length of the CDR3 is 13 residues. Germline values: CDR1 MNHEY, CDR2 SVGAGI. The DNA of the CDR3 is TGTACCAGCAGTTATTTGTTCGAAGAGACCCAGTACTTC. This sequence encodes CTSSYLFEETQYF.

This clonotype occurred many times. This sequence joins TRBV9 and TRBJ1-1; unclear D gene. The CDR3 extends over 15 amino acids. Trimming took 0 bases from V and 4 from J, leaving 13 bases between them. Germline loops: CDR1 SGDLS, CDR2 YYNGEE. For the CDR3, the DNA is TGTGCCAGCAGCGTAGGCATCGATATCGGCACTGAAGCTTTCTTT. As protein: CASSVGIDIGTEAFF.

This clonotype was picked up many times. The chain links TRBV18 to TRBJ2-2; the D gene is possibly TRBD2 (6 bases). The CDR3 is 15 amino acids. The germline V and J ends were trimmed by 3 bases and 2 bases, with 10 bases remaining between them. CDR1 and CDR2 (germline): KGHSH, LQKENI. The CDR3 sequence: CASSPSGSNTGELFF. Here the CDR3 DNA reads TGTGCCAGCTCACCTAGCGGCTCTAACACCGGGGAGCTGTTTTTT.